This is a list of T cell receptor beta chains from one sample in a study of neoadjuvant anti-PD-1 for oral cavity cancer. Produced via immunoSEQ multiplex PCR; TCRdb's table is partial and in-frame only. This sample has tens of thousands of clones, with 65% to 85% found just once. Sample: PBMCs, taken before nivolumab (anti-PD-1) treatment. The receptors come from a person aged 35-80 years with oral cavity squamous cell carcinoma. CDR3s include the opening cysteine and the closing phenylalanine or tryptophan. A D gene is named only where the DNA matches it firmly. Some rows mark clone size as missing; the rest say once, few, many or name a class of expanded clone.

clone_size	v_call	j_call	d_call	cdr3_length	cdr3_nt	cdr3_aa
-	TRBV6-5	TRBJ2-5	-	13	TGTGCCAGCAGGAAAGGAATCTGGGAGACCCAGTACTTC	CASRKGIWETQYF
-	TRBV19	TRBJ1-1	-	16	TGTGCCAGTAGTATCTTACTAGGGCGAATGAACACTGAAGCTTTCTTT	CASSILLGRMNTEAFF
-	TRBV7-2	TRBJ2-7	TRBD2	17	TGTGCCAGCAGCTACCGGACTAGCGGGAGGCCCTCCTACGAGCAGTACTTC	CASSYRTSGRPSYEQYF
-	TRBV19	TRBJ2-3	TRBD1	13	TGTGCCAGCCGGGACAGGGTGACAGATACGCAGTATTTT	CASRDRVTDTQYF
few	TRBV25-1	TRBJ2-3	TRBD2	14	TGTGCCAGTCAGTGGGGAGGGGCGGTGGATACGCAGTATTTT	CASQWGGAVDTQYF
-	TRBV7-2	TRBJ2-1	-	14	TGTGCCAGCAGCTTAGCACTTAGAGGCAATGAGCAGTTCTTC	CASSLALRGNEQFF
-	TRBV6-5	TRBJ2-1	TRBD2	15	TGTGCCAGCAGTGGTAGCGGGGGGGTGTACAATGAGCAGTTCTTC	CASSGSGGVYNEQFF
-	TRBV4-1	TRBJ1-2	-	15	TGCGCCAGCAGCCAATGGGGAGGGGGGGACTATGGCTACACCTTC	CASSQWGGGDYGYTF
-	TRBV11-2	TRBJ2-1	-	15	TGTGCCAGCAGCTCGGACACTCCTTCCTACAATGAGCAGTTCTTC	CASSSDTPSYNEQFF
-	TRBV5-8	TRBJ1-1	-	13	TGTGCCAGCAGCCACCCAGGTAACACTGAAGCTTTCTTT	CASSHPGNTEAFF
once	TRBV5-6	TRBJ1-5	TRBD1	14	TGTGCCAGCAGCTTGGTCCAGGGGGATCAGCCCCAGCATTTT	CASSLVQGDQPQHF
-	TRBV10-3	TRBJ1-1	-	15	TGTGCCATCAGTGAGTCTTTCGGCAGGAACACTGAAGCTTTCTTT	CAISESFGRNTEAFF
-	TRBV6-1	TRBJ1-6	-	14	TGTGCCAGCAGTGAAGCTCGTCATAATTCACCCCTCCACTTT	CASSEARHNSPLHF
-	TRBV5-1	TRBJ2-3	-	17	TGCGCCAGCACCTACCGCCGGGGGCCGAATCAACAGGGGACGCAGTATTTT	CASTYRRGPNQQGTQYF
-	TRBV5-4	TRBJ2-3	TRBD1	17	TGTGCCAGCAGCTTATACCGGGACAGGGGTAAGGGATATACGCAGTATTTT	CASSLYRDRGKGYTQYF
-	TRBV5-4	TRBJ1-3	TRBD1	16	TGTGCCATGCGACAGGGGGGTCCGGCGGGTGGAAACACCATATATTTT	CAMRQGGPAGGNTIYF
-	TRBV7-8	TRBJ1-6	-	15	TGTGCCACTTTGAGGGGGGGCATTCGAAATTCACCCCTCCACTTT	CATLRGGIRNSPLHF
few	TRBV19	TRBJ1-1	TRBD1	13	TGTGCCAGTAGTATATCGACAGGGGCTGAAGCTTTCTTT	CASSISTGAEAFF
few	TRBV19	TRBJ1-1	TRBD1	16	TGTGCCAGTACCAAGGACAGGGGGAGCATGAACACTGAAGCTTTCTTT	CASTKDRGSMNTEAFF
-	TRBV5-5	TRBJ2-7	-	12	TGTGCCAGCAGCTTAAGACTTGACGAGCAGTACTTC	CASSLRLDEQYF
-	TRBV28	TRBJ1-4	-	15	TGTGCCAGCATTGGCGCCGACAAGGCTAATGAAAAACTGTTTTTT	CASIGADKANEKLFF
-	TRBV6-1	TRBJ2-1	TRBD2	14	TGTGCCAGCAATCTAGCGGGGGGTTACAATGAGCAGTTCTTC	CASNLAGGYNEQFF
-	TRBV27	TRBJ1-4	-	14	TGTGCCAGCAGTCCCGTCTCAACTAATGAAAAACTGTTTTTT	CASSPVSTNEKLFF
-	TRBV5-1	TRBJ1-1	-	14	TGCGCCAGCAGCTTGGGTACGACGACTAATGAAGCTTTCTTT	CASSLGTTTNEAFF
once	TRBV6-1	TRBJ2-2	TRBD1	19	TGTGCCAGCAGTGAATTCCTCTCTTGGACAGGGGTAGAAACCGGGGAGCTGTTTTTT	CASSEFLSWTGVETGELFF
-	TRBV11-2	TRBJ1-1	-	16	TGTGCCAGCAGCTTAGATCAAGGGGATGGGGTCACTGAAGCTTTCTTT	CASSLDQGDGVTEAFF
few	TRBV27	TRBJ1-2	-	14	TGTGCCAGCAGGTCAGGGGCCTCCAACTATGGCTACACCTTC	CASRSGASNYGYTF
-	TRBV29-1	TRBJ1-2	-	15	TGCAGCGTTGATGCTGACCCTATACTTAACTATGGCTACACCTTC	CSVDADPILNYGYTF
-	TRBV6-5	TRBJ1-1	-	13	TGTGCCAGCGTGGGGAATCGGAACACTGAAGCTTTCTTT	CASVGNRNTEAFF
-	TRBV2	TRBJ1-2	-	15	TGTGCCAGCAGCGGCGTCCAAGGGATGGGCTATGGCTACGCCTTC	CASSGVQGMGYGYAF
-	TRBV13	TRBJ2-2	-	15	TGTGCCAGCAGCTTACTAGCCGGTGGCACCGGGGAGCTGTTTTTT	CASSLLAGGTGELFF
-	TRBV27	TRBJ2-2	-	13	TGTGCCAGCAGTATTACCCACACCGGGGAGCTGTTTTTT	CASSITHTGELFF
few	TRBV7-8	TRBJ1-1	-	15	TGTGCCAGCAGCCTTCAAGGACGGATGAACACTGAAGCTTTCTTT	CASSLQGRMNTEAFF
few	TRBV4-1	TRBJ2-1	TRBD1	18	TGCGCCAGCAGCCAAGTAGGGGTCCAGGGGGCTCGAGACAATGAGCAGTTCTTC	CASSQVGVQGARDNEQFF
-	TRBV7-9	TRBJ1-1	-	13	TGTGCCAGCAGCTTTAAGGGGGACACTGAAGCTTTCTTT	CASSFKGDTEAFF
-	TRBV10-2	TRBJ2-1	TRBD2	17	TGCGCCAGCAGCGGACTAGCGGGGGGCCGGGGTAGAGATGAGCAGTTCTTC	CASSGLAGGRGRDEQFF
-	TRBV5-1	TRBJ2-3	TRBD2	17	TGCGCCAGCAGCATACTAACTAGCGGGAGGAGAGGAGATACGCAGTATTTT	CASSILTSGRRGDTQYF
few	TRBV2	TRBJ2-5	TRBD2	16	TGTGCCAGCAGTTACTCTAGCGGGGGGGGTAGAGAGACCCAGTACTTC	CASSYSSGGGRETQYF
once	TRBV6-1	TRBJ1-2	TRBD1	14	TGTGCCAGCAGTGAATACAGGGGAAACTATGGCTACACCTTC	CASSEYRGNYGYTF
-	TRBV7-2	TRBJ2-7	-	13	TGTGCCAGCAGCTTACAGGCCTCCTACGAGCAGTACTTC	CASSLQASYEQYF
-	TRBV11-1	TRBJ2-7	-	13	TGTGCCAGCAGCGTGGACTCTAACTACGAGCAGTACTTC	CASSVDSNYEQYF
few	TRBV19	TRBJ2-4	-	15	TGTGCCAGTAGTATTTCGGCAGTAGCCAAAAACATTCAGTACTTC	CASSISAVAKNIQYF
-	TRBV28	TRBJ1-1	-	13	TGTGCCAGCAGTTTATTGGGCAATTTAGAAGCTTTCTTT	CASSLLGNLEAFF
-	TRBV2	TRBJ2-5	-	14	TGTGCCAGCAGCGTAAGACTGGGGGGAGAGACCCAGTACTTC	CASSVRLGGETQYF
-	TRBV28	TRBJ2-6	TRBD1	16	TGTGCCAGCAGAAGACAGGGTACCACTGGGGCCAACGTCCTGACTTTC	CASRRQGTTGANVLTF
-	TRBV28	TRBJ2-5	TRBD2	13	TGTGCCAGTTCCTCGGGGGGTCGAGAGACCCAGTACTTC	CASSSGGRETQYF
-	TRBV6-6	TRBJ1-6	-	13	TGTGCCAGCCGCGGACAGAGGGATTCACCCCTCCACTTT	CASRGQRDSPLHF
-	TRBV7-2	TRBJ2-2	TRBD2	14	TGTGCCAGCAGCTCTAGCGGGGGACCCGGGGAGCTGTTTTTT	CASSSSGGPGELFF
-	TRBV5-1	TRBJ1-6	-	13	TGCGCCAGCAGCAACAGTGGTGGAGCACCCCTCCACTTT	CASSNSGGAPLHF
-	TRBV2	TRBJ2-5	-	14	TGTGCCAGCAGCCTAGAGGGCTTCCAAGAGACCCAGTACTTC	CASSLEGFQETQYF
once	TRBV6-5	TRBJ2-3	TRBD2	13	TGTGCCAGCAGTTACGGGGGGGTAGATACGCAGTATTTT	CASSYGGVDTQYF
-	TRBV28	TRBJ2-2	TRBD2	15	TGTGCCAGCAGTCCTAGCGGGGGCGCAGTCGGGGAGCTGTTTTTT	CASSPSGGAVGELFF
-	TRBV28	TRBJ2-2	-	14	TGTGCCAGCAGTCGGGGGATTAACACCGGGGAGCTGTTTTTT	CASSRGINTGELFF